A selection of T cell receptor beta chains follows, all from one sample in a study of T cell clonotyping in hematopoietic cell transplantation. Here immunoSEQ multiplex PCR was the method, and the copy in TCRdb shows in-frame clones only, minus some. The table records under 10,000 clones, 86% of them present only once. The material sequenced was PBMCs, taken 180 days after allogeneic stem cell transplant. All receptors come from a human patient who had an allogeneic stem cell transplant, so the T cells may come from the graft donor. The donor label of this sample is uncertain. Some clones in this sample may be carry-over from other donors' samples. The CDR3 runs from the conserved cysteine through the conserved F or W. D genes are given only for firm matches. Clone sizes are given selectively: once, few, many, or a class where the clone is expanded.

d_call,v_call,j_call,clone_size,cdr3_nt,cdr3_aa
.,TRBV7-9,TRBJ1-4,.,TGTGCCAGCAGCTTGAGGCGGCCAGAAGGCGAAAAACTGTTTTTT,CASSLRRPEGEKLFF
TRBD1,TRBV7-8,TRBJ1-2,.,TGTGCCAGCCGGCGACAGGGGACAGTCGATAACTATGGCTACACCTTC,CASRRQGTVDNYGYTF
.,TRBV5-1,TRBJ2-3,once,TGCGCCAGCAGCCTTACCAGGGATACGCAGTATTTT,CASSLTRDTQYF
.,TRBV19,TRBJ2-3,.,TGTGCCAGTAGTATATGGAGTCCTAGCACAGATACGCAGTATTTT,CASSIWSPSTDTQYF
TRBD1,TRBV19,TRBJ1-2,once,TGTGCCAGTAGTGCGTCCGGGACAGCGTACTTC,CASSASGTAYF
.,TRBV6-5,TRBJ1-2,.,TGTGCCACCTCGCCAGACCATTGGCATGGCTACACCTTC,CATSPDHWHGYTF
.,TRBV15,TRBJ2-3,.,TGTGCCACCAGCTGGCGCTACCCCTACACAGATACGCAGTATTTT,CATSWRYPYTDTQYF
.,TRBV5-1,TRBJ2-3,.,TGCGCCAGCAGCTTGGGGGAAAGCACAGATACGCAGTATTTT,CASSLGESTDTQYF
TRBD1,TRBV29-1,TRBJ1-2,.,TGCAGCGGGGCCTCAGGGGGCGGTGGCTACACCTTC,CSGASGGGGYTF
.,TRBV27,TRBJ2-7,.,TGTGCCAGCAGTTCGGTAGGGTACGAGCAGTACTTC,CASSSVGYEQYF
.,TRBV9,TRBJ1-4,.,TGTGCCAGCAGCCCTGAGGGGGGTCGATTCGAAGATGAAAAACTGTTTTTT,CASSPEGGRFEDEKLFF
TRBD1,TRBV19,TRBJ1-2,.,TGTGCCAGTAGTCCGAACAGGGGGCTGGATGGCTACACCTTC,CASSPNRGLDGYTF
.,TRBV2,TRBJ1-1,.,TGTGCCAGCAGTGGTGCGGACAGATTTGGGGGGGTGAACACTGAAGCTTTCTTT,CASSGADRFGGVNTEAFF
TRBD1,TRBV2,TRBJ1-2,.,TGTGCCAGCAGTGGGGACAGGCTGCGCGGCTACACCTTC,CASSGDRLRGYTF
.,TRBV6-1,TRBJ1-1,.,TGTGCCAGCAGGACGGGGAGGGCGAACACTGAAGCTTTCTTT,CASRTGRANTEAFF
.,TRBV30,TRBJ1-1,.,TGTGCCTGGTCTCAAGGGGAGGGTTGGTATGAAGCTTTCTTT,CAWSQGEGWYEAFF
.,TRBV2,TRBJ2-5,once,TGTGCCAGCAGGCACCCGTCAGAGACCCAGTACTTC,CASRHPSETQYF
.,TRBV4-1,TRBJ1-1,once,TGCGCCAGCAGCCAAATGCAGCCCGATGTCTCTGAAGCTTTCTTT,CASSQMQPDVSEAFF
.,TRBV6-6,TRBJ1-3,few,TGTGCCAGCAGTTATAGCTCTGGAAACACCATATATTTT,CASSYSSGNTIYF
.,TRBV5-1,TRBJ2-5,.,TGCGCCAGCAGCTGGACAGCCCAAGAGACCCAGTACTTC,CASSWTAQETQYF
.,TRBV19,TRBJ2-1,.,TGTGCCAGTAGGCCCGTCCTAAGCGGATCTTACAATGAGCAGTTCTTC,CASRPVLSGSYNEQFF
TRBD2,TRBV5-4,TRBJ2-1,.,TGTGCCAGCAGCCCAGGCCAAGCGGGGGGGCCTTTAACCTACAATGAGCAGTTCTTC,CASSPGQAGGPLTYNEQFF
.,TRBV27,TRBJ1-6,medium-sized,TGTGCCAGCAGTTTAACTCGGCCTTCCAATTCACCCCTCCACTTT,CASSLTRPSNSPLHF
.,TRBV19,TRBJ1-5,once,TGTGCCAGTACTCCGAAGCACAATCAGCCCCAGCATTTT,CASTPKHNQPQHF
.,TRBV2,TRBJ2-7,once,TGTGCCAGCAGTGAAAAAAGAGGGGACTACGAGCAGTACTTC,CASSEKRGDYEQYF
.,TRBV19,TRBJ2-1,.,TGTGCCAGTAGTAAAAGGACAGTGGAGCAGTTCTTC,CASSKRTVEQFF
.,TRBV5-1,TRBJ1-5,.,TGCGCCAGCAGCTTGGAAAGTAGCAATCAGCCCCAGCATTTT,CASSLESSNQPQHF